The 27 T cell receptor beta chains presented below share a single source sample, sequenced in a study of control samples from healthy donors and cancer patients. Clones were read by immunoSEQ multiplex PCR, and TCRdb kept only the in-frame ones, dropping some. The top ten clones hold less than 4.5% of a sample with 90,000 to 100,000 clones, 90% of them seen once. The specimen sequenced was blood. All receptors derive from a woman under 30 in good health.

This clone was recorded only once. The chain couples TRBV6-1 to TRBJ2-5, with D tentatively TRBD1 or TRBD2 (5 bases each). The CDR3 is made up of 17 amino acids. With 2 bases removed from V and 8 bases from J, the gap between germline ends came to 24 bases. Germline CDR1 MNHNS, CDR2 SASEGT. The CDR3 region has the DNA TGTGCCAGCAGTGAAAAGGGGATGTGGGGAGTAGGAGGTACCCAGTACTTC. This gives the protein CASSEKGMWGVGGTQYF.

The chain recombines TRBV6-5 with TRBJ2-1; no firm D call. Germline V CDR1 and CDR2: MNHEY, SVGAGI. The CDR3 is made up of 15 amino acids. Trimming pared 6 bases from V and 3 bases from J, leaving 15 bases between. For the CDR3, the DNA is TGTGCCAGCAGGGCCACAGAGATCCTCTACAATGAGCAGTTCTTC. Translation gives CASRATEILYNEQFF.

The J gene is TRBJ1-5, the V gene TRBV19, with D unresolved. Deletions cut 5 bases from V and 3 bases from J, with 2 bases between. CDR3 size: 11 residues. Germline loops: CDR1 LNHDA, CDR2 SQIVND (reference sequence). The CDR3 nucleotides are TGTGCCAGTAGTGACAATCAGCCCCAGCATTTT. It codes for CASSDNQPQHF.

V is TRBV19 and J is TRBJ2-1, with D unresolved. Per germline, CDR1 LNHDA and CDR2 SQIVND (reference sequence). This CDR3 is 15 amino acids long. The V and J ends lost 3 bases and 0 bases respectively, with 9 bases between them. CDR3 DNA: TGTGCCAGTAGTATCGGCTCCAGCTCCTACAATGAGCAGTTCTTC. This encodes CASSIGSSSYNEQFF.

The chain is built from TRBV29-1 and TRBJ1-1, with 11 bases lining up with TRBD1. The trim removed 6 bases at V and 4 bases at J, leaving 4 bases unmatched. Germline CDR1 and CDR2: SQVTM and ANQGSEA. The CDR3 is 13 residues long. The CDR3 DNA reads TGCAGCGTGGAGGGACAGGGGGTCACTGAAGCTTTCTTT. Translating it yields CSVEGQGVTEAFF.

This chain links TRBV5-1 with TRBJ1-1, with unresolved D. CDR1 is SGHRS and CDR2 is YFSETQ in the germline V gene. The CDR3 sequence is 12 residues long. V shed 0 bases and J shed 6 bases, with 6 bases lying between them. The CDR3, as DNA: TGCGCCAGCAGCTTGGTGGGTTCTGAAGCTTTCTTT. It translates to CASSLVGSEAFF.

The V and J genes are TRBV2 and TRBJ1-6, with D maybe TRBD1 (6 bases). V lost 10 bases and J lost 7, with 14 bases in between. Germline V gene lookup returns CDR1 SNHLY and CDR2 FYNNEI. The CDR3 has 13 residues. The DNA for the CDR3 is TGTGCCACCCACAGGGATTTGAATTCACCCCTCCACTTT. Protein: CATHRDLNSPLHF.

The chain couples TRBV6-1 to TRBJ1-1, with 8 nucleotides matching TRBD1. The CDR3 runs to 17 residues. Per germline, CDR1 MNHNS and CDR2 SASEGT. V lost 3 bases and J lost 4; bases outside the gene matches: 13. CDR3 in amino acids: CASSEPGTGGLGTEAFF. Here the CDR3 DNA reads TGTGCCAGCAGTGAGCCCGGGACAGGCGGTTTGGGCACTGAAGCTTTCTTT.

The CDR3 DNA is TGTGCCATCAGTGAGGTTGGGATAGAAATGCAGCCCCAGCATTTT. It codes for CAISEVGIEMQPQHF. The chain uses TRBV10-3 and TRBJ1-5, with D hard to call. CDR3 length: 15 residues. In germline, CDR1 is ENHRY, CDR2 SYGVKD. Trimming took 2 bases from V and 7 from J, leaving 15 bases between them.

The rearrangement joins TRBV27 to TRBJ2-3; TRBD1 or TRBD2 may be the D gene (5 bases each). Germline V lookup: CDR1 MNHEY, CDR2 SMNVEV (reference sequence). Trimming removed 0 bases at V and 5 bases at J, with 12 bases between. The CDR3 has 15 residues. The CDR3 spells CASSLSNGGLDTQYF. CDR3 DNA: TGTGCCAGCAGTTTATCGAATGGGGGTCTAGATACGCAGTATTTT.

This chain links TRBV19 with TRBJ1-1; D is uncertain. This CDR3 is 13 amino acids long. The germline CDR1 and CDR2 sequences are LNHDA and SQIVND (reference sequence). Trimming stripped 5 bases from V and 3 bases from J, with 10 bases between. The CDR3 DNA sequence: TGTGCCAGTAGTCTGGCAGCTTACACTGAAGCTTTCTTT. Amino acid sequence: CASSLAAYTEAFF. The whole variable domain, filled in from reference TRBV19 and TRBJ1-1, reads DGGITQSPKYLFRKEGQNVTLSCEQNLNHDAMYWYRQDPGQGLRLIYYSQIVNDFQKGDIAEGYSVSREKKESFPLTVTSAQKNPTAFYLCASSLAAYTEAFFGQGTRLTVV.

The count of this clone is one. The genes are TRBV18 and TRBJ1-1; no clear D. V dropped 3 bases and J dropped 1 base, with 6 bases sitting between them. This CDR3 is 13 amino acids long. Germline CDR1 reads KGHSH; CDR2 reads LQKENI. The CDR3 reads CASSPQRNTEAFF. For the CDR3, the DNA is TGTGCCAGCTCACCCCAGAGGAACACTGAAGCTTTCTTT.

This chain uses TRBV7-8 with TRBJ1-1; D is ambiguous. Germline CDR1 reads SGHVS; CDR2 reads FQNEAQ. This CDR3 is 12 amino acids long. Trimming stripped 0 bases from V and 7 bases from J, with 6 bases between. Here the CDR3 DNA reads TGTGCCAGCAGCTTAGCGGGAGATGAAGCTTTCTTT. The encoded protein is CASSLAGDEAFF.

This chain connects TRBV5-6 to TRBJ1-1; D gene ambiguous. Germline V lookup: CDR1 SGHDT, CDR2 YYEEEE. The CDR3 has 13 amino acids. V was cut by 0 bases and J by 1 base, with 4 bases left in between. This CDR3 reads CASSLARNTEAFF. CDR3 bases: TGTGCCAGCAGCTTGGCTAGGAACACTGAAGCTTTCTTT.

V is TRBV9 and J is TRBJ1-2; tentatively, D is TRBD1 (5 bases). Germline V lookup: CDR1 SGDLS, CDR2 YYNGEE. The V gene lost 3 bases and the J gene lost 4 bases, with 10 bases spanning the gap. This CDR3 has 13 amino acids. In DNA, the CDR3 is TGTGCCAGCAGCGCGGACATTGGCTATGGCTACACCTTC. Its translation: CASSADIGYGYTF.

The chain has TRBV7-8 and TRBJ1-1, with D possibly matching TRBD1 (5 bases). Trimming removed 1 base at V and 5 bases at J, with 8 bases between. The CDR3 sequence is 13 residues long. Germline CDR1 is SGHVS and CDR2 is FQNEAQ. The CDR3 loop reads CASSLDGGTEAFF. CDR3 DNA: TGTGCCAGCAGCTTAGATGGGGGAACTGAAGCTTTCTTT.

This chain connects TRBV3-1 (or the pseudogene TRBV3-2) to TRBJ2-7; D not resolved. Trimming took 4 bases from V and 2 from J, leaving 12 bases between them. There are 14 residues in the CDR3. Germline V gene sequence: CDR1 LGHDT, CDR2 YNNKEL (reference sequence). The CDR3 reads CASSLLGVPYEQYF. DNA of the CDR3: TGTGCCAGCAGCCTACTCGGCGTCCCCTACGAGCAGTACTTC.

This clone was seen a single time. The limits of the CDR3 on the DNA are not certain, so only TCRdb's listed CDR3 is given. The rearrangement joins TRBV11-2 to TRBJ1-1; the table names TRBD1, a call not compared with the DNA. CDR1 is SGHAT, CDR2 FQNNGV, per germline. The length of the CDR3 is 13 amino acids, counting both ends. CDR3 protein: CASSILDSTSAFF.

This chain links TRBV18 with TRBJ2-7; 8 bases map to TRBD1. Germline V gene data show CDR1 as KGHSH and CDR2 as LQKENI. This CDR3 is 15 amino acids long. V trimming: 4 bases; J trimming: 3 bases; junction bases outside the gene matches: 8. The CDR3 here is CASSLGGQGVYEQYF. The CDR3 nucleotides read TGTGCCAGCTCACTCGGTGGACAGGGAGTCTACGAGCAGTACTTC.

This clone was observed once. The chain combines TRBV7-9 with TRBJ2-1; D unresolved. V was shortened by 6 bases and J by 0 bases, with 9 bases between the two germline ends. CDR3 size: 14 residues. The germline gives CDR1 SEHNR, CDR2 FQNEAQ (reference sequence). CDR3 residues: CASRQQSSYNEQFF. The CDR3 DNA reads TGTGCCAGCAGACAACAGAGCTCCTACAATGAGCAGTTCTTC.

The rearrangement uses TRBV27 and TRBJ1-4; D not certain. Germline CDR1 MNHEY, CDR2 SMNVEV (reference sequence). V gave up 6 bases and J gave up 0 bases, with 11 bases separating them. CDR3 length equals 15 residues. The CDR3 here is CASSPTAATNEKLFF. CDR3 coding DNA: TGTGCCAGCAGCCCCACAGCTGCAACTAATGAAAAACTGTTTTTT.

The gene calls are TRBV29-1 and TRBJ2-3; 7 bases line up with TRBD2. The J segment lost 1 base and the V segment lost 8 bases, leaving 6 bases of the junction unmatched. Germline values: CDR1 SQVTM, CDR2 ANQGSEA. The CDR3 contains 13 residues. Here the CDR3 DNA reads TGCAGCACGCGGGGGTCACGCACAGATACGCAGTATTTT. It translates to CSTRGSRTDTQYF.

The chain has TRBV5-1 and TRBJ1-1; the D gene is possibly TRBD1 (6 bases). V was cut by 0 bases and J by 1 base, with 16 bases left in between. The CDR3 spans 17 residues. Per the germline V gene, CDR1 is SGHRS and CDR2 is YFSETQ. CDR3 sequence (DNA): TGCGCCAGCAGCTTGGCCGGCTTGGGGGCACCGAACACTGAAGCTTTCTTT. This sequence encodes CASSLAGLGAPNTEAFF.

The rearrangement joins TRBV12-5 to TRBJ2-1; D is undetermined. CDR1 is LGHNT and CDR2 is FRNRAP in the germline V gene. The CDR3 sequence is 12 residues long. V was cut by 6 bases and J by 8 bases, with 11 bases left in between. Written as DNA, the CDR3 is TGTGCTAGTGGCTCCGGACGGGATGAGCAGTTCTTC. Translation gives CASGSGRDEQFF.

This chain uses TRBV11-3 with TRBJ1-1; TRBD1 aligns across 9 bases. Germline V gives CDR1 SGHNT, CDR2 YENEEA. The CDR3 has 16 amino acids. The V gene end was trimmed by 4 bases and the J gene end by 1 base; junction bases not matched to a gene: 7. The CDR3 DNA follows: TGTGCCAGCAGCTCGACAGGGGGATACGGGAACACTGAAGCTTTCTTT. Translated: CASSSTGGYGNTEAFF.

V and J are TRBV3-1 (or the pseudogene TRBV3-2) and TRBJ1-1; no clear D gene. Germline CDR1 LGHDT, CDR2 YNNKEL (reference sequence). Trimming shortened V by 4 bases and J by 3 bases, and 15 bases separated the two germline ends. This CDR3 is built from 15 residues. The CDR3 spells CASSRNLGLYTEAFF. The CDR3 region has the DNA TGTGCCAGCAGCCGGAACTTAGGACTTTACACTGAAGCTTTCTTT.

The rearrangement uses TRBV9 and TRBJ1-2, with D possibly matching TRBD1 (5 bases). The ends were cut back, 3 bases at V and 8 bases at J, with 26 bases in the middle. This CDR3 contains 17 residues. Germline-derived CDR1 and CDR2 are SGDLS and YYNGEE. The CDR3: CASSARRQGHLSEGYTF. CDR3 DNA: TGTGCCAGCAGCGCTCGCCGGCAGGGCCACCTTTCTGAGGGCTACACCTTC.